This T cell receptor (beta chain) was captured in a study of shared clonotypes between healthy human individuals (dated by TCRdb to 2018 to 2021). General notes on the study: The cohort comprised a couple of women and a few men aged 18 to 49 years. Per donor, three plates each were used for CD4 naive and CD4 memory, two for CD8 naive, and one for CD8 memory. Blood TCR repertoires of about five healthy adults were deeply sequenced to estimate repertoire size and the extent of clonotype sharing between individuals. To increase sequencing depth and limit assay-specific biases, TCR repertoire library preparation and sequencing were carried out by different laboratories using diverse techniques. Per donor, leukapheresis produced somewhere between about 0.94 and 10 billion PBMCs.

The donors were healthy, HIV-negative adults who had no recently reported acute infections or vaccinations. All donors were Caucasian adults living in Nashville, Tennessee, USA. CD4+ T cells were enriched by magnetic negative selection; naive cells were then positively selected on CD45RA, and the negative fraction formed the memory subset. Blood was collected by leukapheresis, and PBMCs were isolated by Ficoll-Histopaque density gradient centrifugation and then cryopreserved in liquid nitrogen vapor phase. Analytical flow cytometry was used to check the purity and quantity of each magnetically sorted T cell population. Genomic DNA was isolated from each sorted fraction and quantified by UV absorbance on a Nanodrop 2000c. Comment on this clone: Its antigen is currently not known. Per-nucleotide qualities are absent, and no much larger clonotype sits a single base away.

Results and caveats for the whole study, not just this receptor: Compared with non-shared clonotypes, the clonotypes found in all four sorted-subset donors had higher generation probabilities. Naive subsets generally had larger estimated clonotype richness than memory subsets. Across a few donors, roughly 5.1% of naive CD4, roughly 3.5% of naive CD8, approximately 2.5% of memory CD4, and 0.4% of memory CD8 clonotypes were shared. Sampling was restricted to blood, and TCR repertoires in tissue are likely to differ from TCR repertoires in blood. Pairwise subsampling indicated that sequencing depth was expected to affect the degree of clonotype sharing among donors. Incomplete sequencing was indicated by rarefaction of sorted-subset datasets, despite the large sequencing depth. The small number of donors limited the genetic and exposure-history diversity represented.

The CDR3 starts with the cysteine, ends with the phenylalanine, and has 16 residues. Kept here is only the CDR3 DNA, which spans 48 bases and is read in frame from base 1. V is pared back by 0 bases and J by 2 bases, with 12 bases lying between the germline termini. CDR1 is given as SGDLS and CDR2 as YYNGEE, both from the germline V gene. Using the deep immunoSEQ assay, multiplex PCR amplified TCR CDR3 regions from genomic DNA. For each cell subset, the extracted genomic DNA was distributed evenly across all wells of several immunoSEQ 96-well plates, and each plate served as one replicate. For sorted subsets, roughly 200 ng of genomic DNA, equivalent to 25,000 to 35,000 T cell genomes, went into each replicate PCR. The purified libraries were quantified using a Qubit 3.0 fluorometer, sized with a Bioanalyzer 2100, and then quantified again using the KAPA Library Quantification kit. Every immunoSEQ 96-well plate was sequenced on a dedicated single-read 150-cycle Illumina NextSeq 550 flow cell. Per the source publication's procedure: Because only junctional sequences without quality scores were contained in the immunoSEQ output, filtering matching that applied to full-length reads could not be performed. To assign V/J genes and CDR3, sequences were annotated against IMGT germline references using PyIR, a Python wrapper for IgBLAST v1.9. Reads were removed for weak V/J assignments (E-value above 1e-6), missing CDR3, stop codons, out-of-frame junctions, or ambiguous translated residues. A V3J clonotype was defined by an identical inferred V gene, J gene, and CDR3 amino acid sequence. Percentage overlap between repertoires was computed as shared unique clonotypes divided by the size of the smaller repertoire. Three approaches were used to assess repertoire richness: RTK rarefaction, the Chao1 estimator, and Recon v2.1 estimates of unobserved clonotypes. Generation probabilities were computed with OLGA for all TCRbeta clonotypes obtained by the gDNA method from four donors. TCRdb retrieved this table from immuneACCESS and kept in-frame rearrangements only. Not all clones are present; in checked studies, unresolved V genes account for under half, and no reason is known for the remainder. That table gives V, J and clone size, and the DNA gave D and trimming. Recorded for this sample are fewer than 1.8 million clones; about 98.5% of them occurred a single time. Clones ranked in the top ten supply roughly 0.35% of the sample.

What was sequenced was naive CD4+ T cells sorted from blood. The sample's cell subset or site, from its label and the paper: CD45RA+ positively selected. The V and J genes are TRBV9 and TRBJ2-1, with the D call perhaps TRBD1 or TRBD2, as 5 bases match in each case. The clonotype comes from a man aged 30-40 years in good health. The base sequence is TGTGCCAGCAGCGTAGGAGGGGCCCTCGCCTACAATGAGCAGTTCTTC. Protein translation: CASSVGGALAYNEQFF.